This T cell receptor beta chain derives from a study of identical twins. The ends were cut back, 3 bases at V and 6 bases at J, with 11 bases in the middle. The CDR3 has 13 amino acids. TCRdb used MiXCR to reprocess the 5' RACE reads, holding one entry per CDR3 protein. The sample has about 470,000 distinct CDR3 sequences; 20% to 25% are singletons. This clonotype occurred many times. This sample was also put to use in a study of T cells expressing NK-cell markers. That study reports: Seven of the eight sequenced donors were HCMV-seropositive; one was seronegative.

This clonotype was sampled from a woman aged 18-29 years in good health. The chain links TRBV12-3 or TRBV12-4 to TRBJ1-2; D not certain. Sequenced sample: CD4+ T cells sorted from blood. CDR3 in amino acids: CASSFNGFNGYTF. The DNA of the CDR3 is TGTGCCAGCAGTTTTAACGGATTCAATGGCTACACCTTC.